This TCR beta chain comes out of a study of shared clonotypes between healthy human individuals. The CDR3 is made up of 15 amino acids. Trimming shortened V by 1 base and J by 4 bases, and 13 bases separated the two germline ends. Germline CDR1 and CDR2: SEHNR and FQNEAQ (reference sequence). Every donor, a Caucasian adult, lived in Nashville, Tennessee. Assay used: immunoSEQ multiplex PCR; TCRdb lists only in-frame clones, some missing. The table records 1.4 million or so clones, about 98.5% of them present only once. Sequencing input: naive CD4+ T cells sorted from blood. Documented subset: CD45RA+ positively selected. The chain has TRBV7-9 and TRBJ2-5; D is perhaps TRBD2 (5 bases). The receptor was derived from a man younger than 45 in good health. CDR3 bases: TGTGCCAGCAGCTTAGTACTTCGCGGGTCAGAGACCCAGTACTTC. The encoded protein is CASSLVLRGSETQYF. Full variable domain (rest looked up from reference TRBV7-9 and TRBJ2-5): DTGVSQNPRHKITKRGQNVTFRCDPISEHNRLYWYRQTLGQGPEFLTYFQNEAQLEKSRLLSDRFSAERPKGSFSTLEIQRTEQGDSAMYLCASSLVLRGSETQYFGPGTRLLVL.